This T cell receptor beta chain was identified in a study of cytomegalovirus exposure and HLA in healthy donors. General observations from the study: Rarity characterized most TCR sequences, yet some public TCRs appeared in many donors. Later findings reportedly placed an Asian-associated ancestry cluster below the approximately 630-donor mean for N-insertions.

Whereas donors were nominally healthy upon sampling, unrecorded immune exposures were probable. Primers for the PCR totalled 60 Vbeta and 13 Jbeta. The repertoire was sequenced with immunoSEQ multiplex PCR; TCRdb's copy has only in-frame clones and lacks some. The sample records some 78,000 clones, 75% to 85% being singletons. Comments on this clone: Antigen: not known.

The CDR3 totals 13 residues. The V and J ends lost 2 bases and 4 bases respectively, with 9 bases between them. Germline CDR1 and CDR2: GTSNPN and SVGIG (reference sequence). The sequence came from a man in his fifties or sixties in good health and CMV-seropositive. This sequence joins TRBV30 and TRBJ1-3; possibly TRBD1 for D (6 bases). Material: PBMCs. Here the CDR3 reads CAWSSGDGNTIYF. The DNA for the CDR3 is TGTGCCTGGAGTTCAGGGGACGGAAACACCATATATTTT.